This entry lists 26 T cell receptor beta chains sequenced from one sample in a study of shared clonotypes between healthy human individuals. TCRdb keeps only in-frame clones here, not all; method: immunoSEQ multiplex PCR. The sample records hundreds of thousands of clones, under 80% being singletons. Sequencing used memory CD4+ T cells sorted from blood. Specified subset: CD45RA-negative fraction. The origin of the receptors is a woman aged 25 to 39 in good health.

The CDR3 nucleotides read TGTGCCAGCAGTTTATTGGGATACAATCAGCCCCAGCATTTT. Protein product: CASSLLGYNQPQHF. The chain couples TRBV28 to TRBJ1-5; the D is unclear. Germline V gene data show CDR1 as MDHEN and CDR2 as SYDVKM. Trimming shortened V by 1 base and J by 3 bases, and 7 bases separated the two germline ends. The CDR3 totals 14 residues.

This chain joins TRBV28 and TRBJ2-7, with 13 nucleotides matching TRBD2. The CDR3 has 15 residues. Germline CDR1 is MDHEN and CDR2 is SYDVKM. The junction had 8 bases not matched to a gene; V was cut back by 11 bases and J by 1 base. In DNA, the CDR3 is TGTGCCGCCACGACTAGCGGGAGGACATCCTACGAGCAGTACTTC. It codes for CAATTSGRTSYEQYF.

This clone was found many times. The V call is TRBV13, the J call TRBJ2-2; no definite D call. The germline gives CDR1 PRHDT, CDR2 FYEKMQ (reference sequence). The V gene lost 5 bases and the J gene lost 6 bases, with 19 bases spanning the gap. The CDR3 is made up of 16 amino acids. DNA of the CDR3: TGTGCCAGCAGCCAAAGGTCGCACCAAGGCTCCGGGGAGCTGTTTTTT. Translated: CASSQRSHQGSGELFF.

A few counts support this clone. The chain has TRBV11-2 and TRBJ1-3; D call uncertain. Germline CDR1 SGHAT, CDR2 FQNNGV. Trimming took off 1 base at V and 1 base at J, with 2 bases between the two ends. The CDR3 has 13 residues. This CDR3 reads CASSLVSGNTIYF. CDR3 nucleotide sequence: TGTGCCAGCAGCTTAGTTTCTGGAAACACCATATATTTT.

The CDR3 loop is CASSLSLVSTDTQYF. In DNA form, the CDR3 reads TGTGCCAGCAGCCTGAGTTTAGTATCGACAGATACGCAGTATTTT. The chain links TRBV5-6 to TRBJ2-3; no clear D. This CDR3 is 15 amino acids long. Trimming pared 4 bases from V and 3 bases from J, leaving 15 bases between. The germline gives CDR1 SGHDT, CDR2 YYEEEE.

The chain recombines TRBV27 with TRBJ2-7; TRBD1 matches 7 bases. The germline V gene encodes CDR1 MNHEY and CDR2 SMNVEV (reference sequence). Germline trimming cut 5 bases from V and 4 bases from J; bases unmatched to any gene: 11. The CDR3 consists of 15 residues. CDR3 sequence (DNA): TGTGCCAGCAGTACCCGACAGGGCCGCATGTACGAGCAGTACTTC. This sequence encodes CASSTRQGRMYEQYF.

The rearrangement uses TRBV6-5 and TRBJ1-4, with D tentatively TRBD1 (5 bases). CDR3 size: 16 residues. CDR1 is MNHEY, CDR2 SVGAGI, per germline. Deletions cut 2 bases from V and 8 bases from J, with 18 bases between. The CDR3 region is CASSYGARTRGEKLFF. The CDR3 DNA reads as TGTGCCAGCAGTTACGGGGCGCGGACAAGGGGCGAAAAACTGTTTTTT.

The rearrangement joins TRBV9 to TRBJ2-1; 7 bases align to TRBD1. Germline assignment: CDR1 SGDLS and CDR2 YYNGEE. There are 15 residues in the CDR3. Losses at the gene ends were 0 bases for V and 2 bases for J; bases not matched to a gene: 2. The CDR3 DNA reads TGTGCCAGCAGCGTAGGAGGGGGCGCCTACAATGAGCAGTTCTTC. This translates into CASSVGGGAYNEQFF.

This chain links TRBV10-2 with TRBJ2-7; TRBD1 is a possible D gene (5 bases). The CDR3 runs 13 residues. CDR1 is WSHSY and CDR2 is SAAADI in the germline V gene. Deletions cut 4 bases from V and 5 bases from J, with 12 bases between. This CDR3 reads CASSGLQANEQYF. CDR3 bases: TGCGCCAGCAGTGGTTTACAGGCGAACGAGCAGTACTTC.

The genes are TRBV28 and TRBJ2-3; 8 bases match TRBD2. Germline V gene sequence: CDR1 MDHEN, CDR2 SYDVKM. The CDR3 extends over 17 amino acids. Germline trimming cut 4 bases from V and 4 bases from J; bases unmatched to any gene: 13. CDR3 DNA sequence: TGTGCCAGCAGTTCCGCAACCCGACTAGCGATGGCAGATACGCAGTATTTT. This encodes CASSSATRLAMADTQYF.

Comment on this clone: The sample holds other DNA sequences that translate to the same CDR3. The chain carries TRBV2 and TRBJ2-5; D may be TRBD1 or TRBD2 (5 bases each). This CDR3 is 13 amino acids long. Germline values: CDR1 SNHLY, CDR2 FYNNEI. The V end lost 4 bases, the J end lost 4 bases, and 10 bases lay between the germline ends. CDR3 DNA: TGTGCCAGCAGTGGAGGGGAAGTAGAGACCCAGTACTTC. Translation gives CASSGGEVETQYF. Using reference TRBV2 and TRBJ2-5 for the parts outside the CDR3, the full variable domain is EPEVTQTPSHQVTQMGQEVILRCVPISNHLYFYWYRQILGQKVEFLVSFYNNEISEKSEIFDDQFSVERPDGSNFTLKIRSTKLEDSAMYFCASSGGEVETQYFGPGTRLLVL.

This chain connects TRBV9 to TRBJ2-5; possibly TRBD1 for D (6 bases). Trimming cost V 7 bases and J 0 bases, with 10 bases left between them. Germline V lookup: CDR1 SGDLS, CDR2 YYNGEE. CDR3 length: 13 amino acids. The CDR3 is CASRRTDQETQYF. DNA of the CDR3: TGTGCCAGCCGCCGGACAGACCAAGAGACCCAGTACTTC.

The V call is TRBV18, the J call TRBJ1-5; D gene ambiguous. Trimming cost V 2 bases and J 0 bases, with 8 bases left between them. The CDR3 extends over 15 amino acids. CDR1 is KGHSH and CDR2 is LQKENI in the germline V gene. The CDR3: CASSPGAHSNQPQHF. The CDR3 nucleotides are TGTGCCAGCTCACCAGGCGCCCATAGCAATCAGCCCCAGCATTTT.

Regarding this clone: Other DNA sequences from this sample encode an identical CDR3 as well. The V gene is TRBV5-1, the J gene TRBJ2-7, with D possibly TRBD1 on 6 matching bases. The V and J ends lost 3 bases and 2 bases respectively, with 9 bases between them. Germline CDR1 and CDR2: SGHRS and YFSETQ. This CDR3 comprises 13 residues. CDR3 protein: CASSSSGAYEQYF. The CDR3 DNA reads TGCGCCAGCAGCTCCTCAGGGGCCTACGAGCAGTACTTC.

V is TRBV5-1 and J is TRBJ2-5, with D perhaps matching TRBD2 (5 bases). Germline CDR1 reads SGHRS; CDR2 reads YFSETQ. Trimming shortened V by 0 bases and J by 4 bases, and 16 bases separated the two germline ends. CDR3 size: 16 residues. CDR3 coding DNA: TGCGCCAGCAGCTTGGGAGTGACGGGATTGCCAGAGACCCAGTACTTC. Its protein product is CASSLGVTGLPETQYF.

This chain uses TRBV27 with TRBJ2-5, with 7 positions matching TRBD2. With V trimmed by 3 bases and J by 7 bases, 5 bases remained unmatched. Germline CDR1 is MNHEY and CDR2 is SMNVEV (reference sequence). The CDR3 covers 13 residues. The CDR3 protein is CASSFQGGGTQYF. The CDR3 region has the DNA TGTGCCAGCAGTTTTCAGGGCGGGGGGACCCAGTACTTC.

A note on this clone: This specimen includes other DNA sequences encoding the same CDR3. The V gene is TRBV18, the J gene TRBJ1-1; D call uncertain. Germline lookup yields CDR1 KGHSH and CDR2 LQKENI. The germline V and J ends were trimmed by 5 bases and 0 bases, with 10 bases remaining between them. The CDR3 is made up of 14 amino acids. The CDR3 protein is CASSTTEMNTEAFF. In DNA, the CDR3 is TGTGCCAGCTCAACGACCGAGATGAACACTGAAGCTTTCTTT.

This chain joins TRBV5-1 and TRBJ2-3, with 9 bases aligning to TRBD2. J lost 0 bases, V lost 3 bases, and 5 bases had no gene match. The CDR3 is 16 residues long. CDR1 is SGHRS and CDR2 is YFSETQ in the germline V gene. The CDR3 DNA sequence: TGCGCCAGCAGCTCCCTAGCGGGATCTAGCACAGATACGCAGTATTTT. This codes for CASSSLAGSSTDTQYF. Together with reference TRBV5-1 and TRBJ2-3, the CDR3 gives the full variable domain: KAGVTQTPRYLIKTRGQQVTLSCSPISGHRSVSWYQQTPGQGLQFLFEYFSETQRNKGNFPGRFSGRQFSNSRSEMNVSTLELGDSALYLCASSSLAGSSTDTQYFGPGTRLTVL.

This clone was counted only a few times. The genes are TRBV6-1 and TRBJ2-2; D unclear. The CDR3 sequence is 13 residues long. CDR1 is MNHNS, CDR2 SASEGT, per germline. With 5 bases removed from V and 7 bases from J, the gap between germline ends came to 11 bases. As DNA, the CDR3 is TGTGCCAGCAGTTTTGTGGGGTTCGGGGAGCTGTTTTTT. This sequence encodes CASSFVGFGELFF.

The V gene is TRBV5-1, the J gene TRBJ1-1; tentatively, D is TRBD1 (5 bases). V gave up 1 base and J gave up 5 bases, with 18 bases separating them. The length of the CDR3 is 16 residues. Germline V CDR1 and CDR2: SGHRS, YFSETQ. CDR3 sequence: CASSLMGLGESTEAFF. Written as DNA, the CDR3 is TGCGCCAGCAGCTTGATGGGGCTAGGGGAGTCTACTGAAGCTTTCTTT.

About this clone: This sample includes further DNA sequences coding for the same CDR3. The rearrangement joins TRBV10-1 to TRBJ2-7; D is undetermined. Germline V gene data show CDR1 as WNHNN and CDR2 as SYGVQD (reference sequence). The CDR3 loop spans 13 amino acids. With 2 bases removed from V and 0 bases from J, the gap between germline ends came to 5 bases. The CDR3 DNA follows: TGCGCCAGCAGTGAGGGCGGCTCCTACGAGCAGTACTTC. It translates to CASSEGGSYEQYF.

The chain combines TRBV7-8 with TRBJ1-1; D gene unclear. The V end was cut by 3 bases, the J end by 6 bases, with 5 bases between. This CDR3 is built from 11 residues. Germline CDR1 SGHVS, CDR2 FQNEAQ. As DNA, the CDR3 is TGTGCCAGCAGCTTGTTAGCTGAAGCTTTCTTT. Translated: CASSLLAEAFF.

V gene TRBV2 combines with J gene TRBJ2-7; D is ambiguous. Per the germline V gene, CDR1 is SNHLY and CDR2 is FYNNEI. The CDR3 consists of 12 residues. The V and J ends lost 7 bases and 6 bases respectively, with 13 bases between them. CDR3 region: CASTPERGEQYF. As DNA, the CDR3 is TGTGCCAGCACCCCAGAGAGAGGCGAGCAGTACTTC.

The V gene is TRBV7-8, the J gene TRBJ2-1; 7 bases are a match to TRBD2. The CDR3 has 16 amino acids. Trimming took 5 bases from V and 3 from J; bases not matched to a gene: 10. Per the germline V gene, CDR1 is SGHVS and CDR2 is FQNEAQ. For the CDR3, the DNA is TGTGCCAGCAGCCGCGCGAGCGGGATCTACTACAATGAGCAGTTCTTC. It codes for CASSRASGIYYNEQFF.

The rearrangement links TRBV9 to TRBJ1-2; D ambiguous. V was trimmed by 3 bases and J by 3 bases, leaving 12 bases between them. The CDR3 spans 14 residues. Germline V CDR1 and CDR2: SGDLS, YYNGEE. CDR3 coding DNA: TGTGCCAGCAGCGACGGTACGGGAGACTATGGCTACACCTTC. Amino acids: CASSDGTGDYGYTF.

This chain uses TRBV15 with TRBJ2-5, with D hard to call. V dropped 3 bases and J dropped 5 bases, with 16 bases sitting between them. The CDR3 spans 15 residues. Germline-derived CDR1 and CDR2 are LNHNV and YYDKDF (reference sequence). DNA of the CDR3: TGTGCCACCAGCAGGGATTGGACCGATTGGGAGACCCAGTACTTC. Protein sequence: CATSRDWTDWETQYF.